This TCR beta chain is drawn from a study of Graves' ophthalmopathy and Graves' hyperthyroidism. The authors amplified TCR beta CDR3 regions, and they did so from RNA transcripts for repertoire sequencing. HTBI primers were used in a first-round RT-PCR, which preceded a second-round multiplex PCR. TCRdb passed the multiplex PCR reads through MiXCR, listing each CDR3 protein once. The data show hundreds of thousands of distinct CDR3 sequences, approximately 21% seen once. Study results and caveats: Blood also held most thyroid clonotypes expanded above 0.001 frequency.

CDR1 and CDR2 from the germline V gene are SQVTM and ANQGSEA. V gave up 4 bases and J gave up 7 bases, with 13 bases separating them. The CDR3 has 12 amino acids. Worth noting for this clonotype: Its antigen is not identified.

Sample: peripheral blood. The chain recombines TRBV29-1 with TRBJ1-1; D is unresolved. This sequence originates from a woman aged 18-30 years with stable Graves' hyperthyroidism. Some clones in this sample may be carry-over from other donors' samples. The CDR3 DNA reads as TGCAGCGTTGTGCCAAGCACTTATGAAGCTTTCTTT. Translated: CSVVPSTYEAFF.